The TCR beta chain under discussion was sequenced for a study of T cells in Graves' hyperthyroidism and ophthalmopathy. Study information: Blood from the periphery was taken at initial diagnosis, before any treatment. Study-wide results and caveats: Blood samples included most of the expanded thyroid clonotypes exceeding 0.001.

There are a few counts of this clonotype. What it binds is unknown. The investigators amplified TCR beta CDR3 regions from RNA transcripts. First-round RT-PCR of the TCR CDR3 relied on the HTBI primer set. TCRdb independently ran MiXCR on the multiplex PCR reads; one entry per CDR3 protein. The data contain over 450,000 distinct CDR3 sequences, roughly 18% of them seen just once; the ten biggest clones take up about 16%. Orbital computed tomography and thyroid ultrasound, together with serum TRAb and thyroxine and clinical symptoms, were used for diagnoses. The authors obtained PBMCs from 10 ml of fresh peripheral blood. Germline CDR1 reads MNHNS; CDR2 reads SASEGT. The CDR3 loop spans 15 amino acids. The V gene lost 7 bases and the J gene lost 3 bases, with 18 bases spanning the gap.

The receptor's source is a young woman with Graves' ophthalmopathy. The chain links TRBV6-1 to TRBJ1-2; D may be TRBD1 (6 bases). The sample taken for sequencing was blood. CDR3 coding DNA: TGTGCCAGCACCCCCGACGGGGACACCTACTATGGCTACACCTTC. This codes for CASTPDGDTYYGYTF.